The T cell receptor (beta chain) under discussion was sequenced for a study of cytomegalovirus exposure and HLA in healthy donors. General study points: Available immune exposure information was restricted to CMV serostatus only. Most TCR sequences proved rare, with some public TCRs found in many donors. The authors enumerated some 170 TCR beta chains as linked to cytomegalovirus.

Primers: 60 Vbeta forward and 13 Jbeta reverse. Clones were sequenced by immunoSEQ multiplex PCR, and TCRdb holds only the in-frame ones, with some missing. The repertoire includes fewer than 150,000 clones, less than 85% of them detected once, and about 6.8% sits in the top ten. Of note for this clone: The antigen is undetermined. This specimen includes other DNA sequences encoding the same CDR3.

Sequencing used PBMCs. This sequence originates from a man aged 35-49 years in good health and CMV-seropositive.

CDR3 sequence: CASSPYSSYEQYF. DNA for the CDR3: TGTGCCAGCTCACCTTACAGCTCCTACGAGCAGTACTTC. The chain is built from TRBV18 and TRBJ2-7; D is undetermined. V shed 3 bases and J shed 0 bases, with 6 bases lying between them. Germline CDR1 and CDR2: KGHSH and LQKENI. This CDR3 spans 13 amino acids.